One sample yielded the 22 T cell receptor beta chains listed below, sequenced in a study of PD-1 blockade in classical Hodgkin lymphoma. Profiled with immunoSEQ multiplex PCR; TCRdb holds only in-frame clones, not every one. The sample has a few thousand clones, around 63% seen once. With no exception, relapse followed autologous stem cell transplantation in all patients, and brentuximab vedotin exposure varied. CD8+ T cells were isolated from thawed PBMCs by magnetic negative selection. The sample was CD8+ T cells from blood, taken at baseline. The receptors come from a human donor with classical Hodgkin lymphoma.

The chain uses TRBV10-2 and TRBJ2-7; 7 bases map to TRBD1. Trimming cost V 6 bases and J 3 bases; bases outside gene matches: 14. The CDR3 is made up of 16 amino acids. Germline assignment: CDR1 WSHSY and CDR2 SAAADI. The CDR3 DNA is TGCGCCAGCAGAGATACCTACGGGACAGCAGACTACGAGCAGTACTTC. It specifies CASRDTYGTADYEQYF.

The V gene is TRBV11-2, the J gene TRBJ2-1; 9 nucleotides line up with TRBD1. The CDR3 extends over 15 amino acids. Trimming removed 4 bases from V and 1 base from J; junction bases left unmatched: 2. Germline CDR1 and CDR2: SGHAT and FQNNGV. The CDR3 region has the DNA TGTGCCAGCAGCTACGACAGGGGGTCCTACAATGAGCAGTTCTTC. Amino acids: CASSYDRGSYNEQFF.

The CDR3 region is CASSAAPTGNTEAFF. The CDR3 nucleotides read TGTGCCAGCAGCGCAGCCCCCACAGGGAACACTGAAGCTTTCTTT. The V gene is TRBV9, the J gene TRBJ1-1, with D perhaps matching TRBD1 (5 bases). The germline V gene has CDR1 SGDLS and CDR2 YYNGEE. The CDR3 loop spans 15 amino acids. V was trimmed by 3 bases and J by 1 base, leaving 13 bases between them.

The V call is TRBV7-9, the J call TRBJ1-1, with a weak D call TRBD1 (5 bases). Germline values: CDR1 SEHNR, CDR2 FQNEAQ (reference sequence). V shed 6 bases and J shed 5 bases, with 19 bases lying between them. The CDR3 has 15 amino acids. The CDR3 DNA sequence: TGTGCCAGCAGTCCGGGAGCCCCCGACAGAACTGAAGCTTTCTTT. Residues: CASSPGAPDRTEAFF.

The chain is built from TRBV4-2 and TRBJ2-5; 8 bases line up with TRBD1. Germline lookup yields CDR1 LGHNA and CDR2 YNFKEQ. The V and J ends lost 2 bases and 5 bases, in that order; junction bases with no gene match: 7. The CDR3 contains 15 residues. The CDR3 coding sequence is TGTGCCAGCAGCCAAACACAGGGGGATGGGGAGACCCAGTACTTC. Encoded protein: CASSQTQGDGETQYF.

The J gene is TRBJ2-5, the V gene TRBV2; D unclear. Germline V gene data show CDR1 as SNHLY and CDR2 as FYNNEI. V was cut by 3 bases and J by 1 base, with 0 bases left in between. There are 11 residues in the CDR3. CDR3 in DNA: TGTGCCAGCAGTGACCAAGAGACCCAGTACTTC. It encodes CASSDQETQYF.

This clone was counted only a few times. The chain is built from TRBV27 and TRBJ2-7; 9 nucleotides match TRBD1. The CDR3 runs 16 residues. V was clipped by 4 bases and J by 3 bases; unmatched bases: 10. The V gene's germline CDR1 is MNHEY and CDR2 SMNVEV (reference sequence). As DNA, the CDR3 is TGTGCCAGCAGTTACCAACTCCGGGACAGGGACTACGAGCAGTACTTC. Its protein is CASSYQLRDRDYEQYF.

The rearrangement joins TRBV9 to TRBJ2-3; no clear D. V dropped 0 bases and J dropped 5 bases, with 7 bases sitting between them. CDR1 and CDR2 from the germline V gene are SGDLS and YYNGEE. CDR3 length equals 13 residues. CDR3 residues: CASSVVPGDTQYF. CDR3 nucleotide sequence: TGTGCCAGCAGCGTAGTTCCCGGAGATACGCAGTATTTT. Supplemented by reference TRBV9 and TRBJ2-3, the full variable domain reads DSGVTQTPKHLITATGQRVTLRCSPRSGDLSVYWYQQSLDQGLQFLIQYYNGEERAKGNILERFSAQQFPDLHSELNLSSLELGDSALYFCASSVVPGDTQYFGPGTRLTVL.

This clone has a handful of counts. The CDR3 DNA sequence: TGTGCCAGCAGCCACGAAGGCTCCGGGACTAGCGGGAGGACACAAGAGACCCAGTACTTC. It encodes CASSHEGSGTSGRTQETQYF. This chain joins TRBV4-2 and TRBJ2-5; 15 nucleotides agree with TRBD2. CDR3 length: 20 amino acids. The germline gives CDR1 LGHNA, CDR2 YNFKEQ. Germline trimming cut 3 bases from V and 2 bases from J; bases unmatched to any gene: 13.

In this sample, this clone turned up a few times. The gene calls are TRBV6-9 and TRBJ1-2; 7 nucleotides line up with TRBD1. The CDR3 has 15 residues. Germline values: CDR1 MNHGY, CDR2 SVAAGI. With 5 bases clipped from V and 3 bases from J, the junction kept 9 bases outside the gene matches. The CDR3 region is CASSAQTGTHYGYTF. Here the CDR3 DNA reads TGTGCCAGCAGTGCCCAGACAGGGACACACTATGGCTACACCTTC.

The gene calls are TRBV5-4 and TRBJ2-1; no clear D. Germline CDR1 is SGHNT and CDR2 is YYREEE (reference sequence). The V end lost 4 bases, the J end lost 0 bases, and 14 bases lay between the germline ends. The length of the CDR3 is 16 residues. The CDR3 is CASSDTILSSYNEQFF. The CDR3 DNA reads as TGTGCCAGCAGCGATACTATACTGAGCTCCTACAATGAGCAGTTCTTC.

The chain uses TRBV27 and TRBJ2-1; D might be TRBD1 (6 bases). V shed 2 bases and J shed 0 bases, with 8 bases lying between them. The CDR3 spans 15 residues. Germline CDR1 reads MNHEY; CDR2 reads SMNVEV (reference sequence). The CDR3: CASSLQGTSYNEQFF. The CDR3 coding sequence is TGTGCCAGCAGTTTACAGGGGACCTCCTACAATGAGCAGTTCTTC.

CDR3 sequence reads: CRKRPVGYEQYF. The DNA for the CDR3 is TGCAGAAAACGCCCGGTCGGCTACGAGCAGTACTTC. The chain is built from TRBV29-1 and TRBJ2-7; no clear D gene. Germline V CDR1 and CDR2: SQVTM, ANQGSEA. The CDR3 extends over 12 amino acids.

CDR3 sequence reads: CSVSSERDNEQFF. Written as DNA, the CDR3 is TGCAGCGTTTCTAGCGAGAGGGACAATGAGCAGTTCTTC. The V gene is TRBV29-1, the J gene TRBJ2-1; possible D gene TRBD2, 6 bases. Germline CDR1 SQVTM, CDR2 ANQGSEA. Trimming pared 5 bases from V and 5 bases from J, leaving 13 bases between. The CDR3 covers 13 residues.

The V call is TRBV10-2, the J call TRBJ1-6; the D is unclear. The ends were cut back, 3 bases at V and 6 bases at J, with 0 bases in the middle. Germline assignment: CDR1 WSHSY and CDR2 SAAADI. This CDR3 spans 11 amino acids. The CDR3 coding sequence is TGCGCCAGCAGTGATAATTCACCCCTCCACTTT. It translates to CASSDNSPLHF.

The V gene is TRBV2, the J gene TRBJ2-7, with TRBD1 matching 9 bases. The CDR3 is 15 residues long. With 5 bases clipped from V and 1 base from J, the junction kept 6 bases outside the gene matches. Germline CDR1 SNHLY, CDR2 FYNNEI. The CDR3 region has the DNA TGTGCCAGCAGTACGTCCGGGACAGGGTCCTACGAGCAGTACTTC. Amino acid sequence: CASSTSGTGSYEQYF.

V and J are TRBV27 and TRBJ1-5, with 9 bases that match TRBD1. The J segment lost 6 bases and the V segment lost 6 bases, leaving 12 bases of the junction unmatched. Germline V gene lookup returns CDR1 MNHEY and CDR2 SMNVEV (reference sequence). The length of the CDR3 is 16 residues. CDR3 sequence reads: CASSSGQGEVFQPQHF. The CDR3 DNA is TGTGCCAGCAGCTCGGGACAGGGTGAGGTATTTCAGCCCCAGCATTTT.

The chain is built from TRBV7-9 and TRBJ1-1; D is unclear. Germline values: CDR1 SEHNR, CDR2 FQNEAQ (reference sequence). V was shortened by 1 base and J by 0 bases, with 12 bases between the two germline ends. The length of the CDR3 is 16 residues. This chain's CDR3 is CASSLDGLGMNTEAFF. The CDR3 nucleotides are TGTGCCAGCAGCTTAGACGGGTTAGGCATGAACACTGAAGCTTTCTTT.

In this sample, this clone turned up once. This chain joins TRBV28 and TRBJ2-3; the match to TRBD1 covers 7 bases. Per the germline V gene, CDR1 is MDHEN and CDR2 is SYDVKM. The V segment lost 6 bases and the J segment 1 base; nucleotides outside the gene matches: 10. CDR3 length equals 16 residues. The CDR3 here is CASRTLRDRGTDTQYF. Here the CDR3 DNA reads TGTGCCAGCAGAACTCTAAGGGACAGAGGCACAGATACGCAGTATTTT.

This clone appeared once. The chain combines TRBV10-2 with TRBJ2-7, with 7 bases identical to TRBD2. The junction had 2 bases not matched to a gene; V was cut back by 0 bases and J by 0 bases. The CDR3 runs 15 residues. Germline V CDR1 and CDR2: WSHSY, SAAADI. CDR3 loop: CASSESGGSSYEQYF. CDR3 bases: TGCGCCAGCAGTGAGTCCGGGGGGTCCTCCTACGAGCAGTACTTC.

The chain carries TRBV27 and TRBJ2-3, with D tentatively TRBD2 (5 bases). V shed 3 bases and J shed 0 bases, with 13 bases lying between them. The CDR3 covers 16 residues. Germline V gives CDR1 MNHEY, CDR2 SMNVEV (reference sequence). The CDR3 loop reads CASSFQRTSSTDTQYF. CDR3 in DNA: TGTGCCAGCAGTTTCCAGCGGACGTCTAGCACAGATACGCAGTATTTT.

This clone has only a few counts. The chain is built from TRBV9 and TRBJ2-1; the match to TRBD2 covers 7 bases. V dropped 0 bases and J dropped 6; count of bases not matched to a gene: 9. Germline CDR1 and CDR2: SGDLS and YYNGEE. The CDR3 is 16 amino acids. Written as DNA, the CDR3 is TGTGCCAGCAGCGTAGTTGGGGGAGGGGTTTTCAATGAGCAGTTCTTC. Translation gives CASSVVGGGVFNEQFF.